The next 18 T cell receptor beta chains were all read from a single sample in a study of cytomegalovirus exposure and HLA in healthy donors. Primers for the PCR totalled 60 Vbeta and 13 Jbeta. Only in-frame clones appear in the TCRdb table, and some are missing; sequencing was by immunoSEQ multiplex PCR. The sample lists fewer than 90,000 clones; about 77% were seen once. The sample was PBMCs. The receptors were sampled from a male donor in good health and CMV-seropositive.

The chain links TRBV9 to TRBJ2-7, with TRBD1 as a possible D gene (6 bases). The CDR3 contains 14 residues. The germline V and J ends were trimmed by 0 bases and 3 bases, with 10 bases remaining between them. Per the germline V gene, CDR1 is SGDLS and CDR2 is YYNGEE. The DNA for the CDR3 is TGTGCCAGCAGCGTAGCTACAGGGAACTACGAGCAGTACTTC. Translated: CASSVATGNYEQYF. Supplemented by reference TRBV9 and TRBJ2-7, the full variable domain reads DSGVTQTPKHLITATGQRVTLRCSPRSGDLSVYWYQQSLDQGLQFLIQYYNGEERAKGNILERFSAQQFPDLHSELNLSSLELGDSALYFCASSVATGNYEQYFGPGTRLTVT.

The J gene is TRBJ2-1, the V gene TRBV5-3; possibly TRBD2 for D (5 bases). TRBV5-3 is annotated as an ORF whose role is uncertain. Deletions cut 2 bases from V and 4 bases from J, with 13 bases between. This CDR3 contains 15 residues. The CDR3 bases are TGTGCCAGAAGCTTAGGGAGCGTCCCTTACAATGAGCAGTTCTTC. This encodes CARSLGSVPYNEQFF.

The chain combines TRBV18 with TRBJ1-2; D call uncertain. Trimming took off 4 bases at V and 6 bases at J, with 9 bases between the two ends. This CDR3 region has 12 residues. The germline CDR1 and CDR2 sequences are KGHSH and LQKENI. This CDR3 reads CASSLQRDGYTF. Written as DNA, the CDR3 is TGTGCCAGCTCACTACAGAGGGATGGCTACACCTTC.

The J gene is TRBJ1-1, the V gene TRBV28; no firm D call. This CDR3 contains 13 residues. Germline V CDR1 and CDR2: MDHEN, SYDVKM. Trimming left V 3 bases short and J 2 bases short, with 7 bases between. Written as DNA, the CDR3 is TGTGCCAGCAGTTTCACGGGAAACACTGAAGCTTTCTTT. It translates to CASSFTGNTEAFF.

This clone was seen a few times. V and J are TRBV7-9 and TRBJ1-1; 9 nucleotides match TRBD1. Germline-derived CDR1 and CDR2 are SEHNR and FQNEAQ (reference sequence). The CDR3 runs to 15 residues. Trimming removed 4 bases from V and 1 base from J; junction bases left unmatched: 4. CDR3 residues: CASSYLGQGNTEAFF. Here the CDR3 DNA reads TGTGCCAGCAGCTATTTGGGACAGGGGAACACTGAAGCTTTCTTT.

The V gene is TRBV28, the J gene TRBJ2-7, with TRBD1 matching over 10 bases. Losses at the gene ends were 6 bases for V and 4 bases for J; bases not matched to a gene: 9. CDR3 size: 15 residues. Germline CDR1 MDHEN, CDR2 SYDVKM. The CDR3 protein is CASSQNDRGLYEQYF. As DNA, the CDR3 is TGTGCCAGCAGCCAGAACGACAGGGGGCTATACGAGCAGTACTTC.

The chain employs TRBV5-8 and TRBJ2-1, with D unclear. The CDR3 covers 16 residues. Trimming removed 0 bases at V and 0 bases at J, with 10 bases between. CDR1 and CDR2 (germline): SGHTS, YDEGEE. In DNA, the CDR3 is TGTGCCAGCAGCTTGGATCCCGAGAGCTCCTACAATGAGCAGTTCTTC. This translates into CASSLDPESSYNEQFF.

The rearrangement links TRBV25-1 to TRBJ2-1; TRBD2 matches 10 bases. Germline lookup yields CDR1 MGHDK and CDR2 SYGVNS. The CDR3 spans 14 residues. V lost 4 bases, J lost 5 bases, and 2 bases stayed unmatched. The CDR3 is CASSASGSDNEQFF. For the CDR3, the DNA is TGTGCCAGCAGTGCTAGCGGGAGTGACAATGAGCAGTTCTTC.

This sequence joins TRBV25-1 and TRBJ1-1; perhaps TRBD1 as D (5 bases). The CDR3 is made up of 11 amino acids. V lost 7 bases and J 5 bases, leaving 8 bases between the germline ends. Germline V gene lookup returns CDR1 MGHDK and CDR2 SYGVNS. This CDR3 is CASKRGTEAFF. The CDR3 coding sequence is TGTGCCAGCAAAAGGGGTACTGAAGCTTTCTTT.

This clone is a singleton in its sample. The germline gene is not matched at one end of the junction; a read error may be the cause. The chain carries TRBV6-1 and TRBJ2-1; 7 bases are shared with TRBD2. Germline V gene data show CDR1 as MNHNS and CDR2 as SASEGT. The CDR3 runs to 18 residues. The CDR3 sequence: CAISEGFASGGNYNEQFF. The CDR3 DNA reads TGTGCCATCAGTGAAGGGTTTGCTAGCGGAGGGAACTACAATGAGCAGTTCTTC.

The chain links TRBV7-8 to TRBJ2-1; 9 bases line up with TRBD2. Germline V gene lookup returns CDR1 SGHVS and CDR2 FQNEAQ. V shed 5 bases, J shed 5 bases, and the junction held 16 bases outside the gene matches. This CDR3 region has 18 residues. The CDR3 is CASSQREASGRLNNEQFF. For the CDR3, the DNA is TGTGCCAGCAGCCAGCGGGAGGCTTCAGGGAGATTAAACAATGAGCAGTTCTTC. The complete variable domain, with remaining parts taken from reference TRBV7-8 and TRBJ2-1, reads GAGVSQSPRYKVAKRGQDVALRCDPISGHVSLFWYQQALGQGPEFLTYFQNEAQLDKSGLPSDRFFAERPEGSVSTLKIQRTQQEDSAVYLCASSQREASGRLNNEQFFGPGTRLTVL.

The V and J genes are TRBV28 and TRBJ1-2; D is unresolved. Looked up from germline, CDR1 is MDHEN and CDR2 is SYDVKM. The length of the CDR3 is 12 residues. Trimming removed 8 bases at V and 8 bases at J, with 15 bases between. The CDR3 sequence is CASGSRLTGYTF. CDR3 sequence (DNA): TGTGCCAGCGGCTCGAGGTTAACGGGCTACACCTTC.

The V gene is TRBV4-2, the J gene TRBJ2-2, with 12 positions matching TRBD2. With V trimmed by 0 bases and J by 7 bases, 6 bases remained unmatched. CDR3 length: 17 residues. Germline V gives CDR1 LGHNA, CDR2 YNFKEQ. The CDR3 loop is CASSQDRLAGDVGELFF. In nucleotides, the CDR3 is TGTGCCAGCAGCCAAGATCGACTAGCGGGAGATGTCGGGGAGCTGTTTTTT.

The gene calls are TRBV5-4 and TRBJ2-7, with TRBD1 matching over 9 bases. This CDR3 is built from 14 residues. CDR1 and CDR2 from the germline V gene are SGHNT and YYREEE (reference sequence). V shed 6 bases, J shed 5 bases, and the junction held 9 bases outside the gene matches. In DNA, the CDR3 is TGTGCCAGCAACAGGGGGGACAGGGTGCACGAGCAGTACTTC. Translated: CASNRGDRVHEQYF.

V is TRBV4-1 and J is TRBJ1-1, with D unresolved. Trimming removed 0 bases at V and 0 bases at J, with 14 bases between. This CDR3 is 17 amino acids long. In germline, CDR1 is MGHRA, CDR2 YSYEKL. The CDR3 spells CASSQEVASGVNTEAFF. The DNA of the CDR3 is TGCGCCAGCAGCCAAGAAGTGGCATCCGGGGTGAACACTGAAGCTTTCTTT.

The chain is built from TRBV5-1 and TRBJ2-7, with TRBD1 matching 8 bases. This CDR3 is built from 15 residues. J was trimmed by 9 bases and V by 0 bases; bases with no gene match: 11. The germline gives CDR1 SGHRS, CDR2 YFSETQ. The CDR3, as DNA: TGCGCCAGCAGCTTGGGGACAGGGTTTGACATTGGGCAGTACTTC. Protein: CASSLGTGFDIGQYF.

This clone was observed once. The rearrangement joins TRBV5-1 to TRBJ2-1; possibly TRBD1 for D (6 bases). CDR1 is SGHRS, CDR2 YFSETQ, per germline. Trimming took 0 bases from V and 3 from J, leaving 10 bases between them. The length of the CDR3 is 15 residues. The CDR3 here is CASSLDGQLYNEQFF. DNA for the CDR3: TGCGCCAGCAGCTTGGACGGACAGCTCTACAATGAGCAGTTCTTC.

This clone was seen a single time. The chain combines TRBV27 with TRBJ1-5; D remains unclear. The germline CDR1 and CDR2 sequences are MNHEY and SMNVEV (reference sequence). Trimming removed 0 bases from V and 4 bases from J, with 10 bases in between. The length of the CDR3 is 15 residues. The DNA of the CDR3 is TGTGCCAGCAGTTTATCGATACGGGGAAATCAGCCCCAGCATTTT. This translates into CASSLSIRGNQPQHF.